The 25 T cell receptor beta chains below were found in one sample sequenced in a study of cytomegalovirus exposure and HLA in healthy donors. This PCR relied on a set of 60 Vbeta primers and 13 Jbeta primers. Clones were sequenced by immunoSEQ multiplex PCR, and TCRdb holds only the in-frame ones, with some missing. Of 120,000 to 150,000 clones in the sample, over 70% were seen once. Sequenced: PBMCs. The source is a man aged 35 to 55 in good health and CMV-seropositive.

The chain links TRBV10-1 to TRBJ1-5; D remains ambiguous. Trimming removed 4 bases from V and 10 bases from J, with 11 bases in between. Per the germline V gene, CDR1 is WNHNN and CDR2 is SYGVQD (reference sequence). The CDR3 consists of 12 residues. This CDR3 reads CASSALLYPQHF. CDR3 in DNA: TGCGCCAGCAGTGCCCTCCTTTATCCCCAGCATTTT.

The CDR3: CASSLAGAGGWWGTEAFF. CDR3 sequence (DNA): TGTGCCAGCAGCTTAGCGGGGGCTGGGGGATGGTGGGGGACTGAAGCTTTCTTT. V usage is TRBV7-2 and J usage is TRBJ1-1; possibly TRBD1 for D (6 bases). Trimming stripped 0 bases from V and 5 bases from J, with 22 bases between. Germline V CDR1 and CDR2: SGHTA, FQGNSA. The CDR3 extends over 18 amino acids. The full variable domain, its missing parts supplied by reference TRBV7-2 and TRBJ1-1, is GAGVSQSPSNKVTEKGKDVELRCDPISGHTALYWYRQSLGQGLEFLIYFQGNSAPDKSGLPSDRFSAERTGGSVSTLTIQRTQQEDSAVYLCASSLAGAGGWWGTEAFFGQGTRLTVV.

J is TRBJ1-5 and V is TRBV28; possibly TRBD1 for D (6 bases). The CDR3 has 15 amino acids. Looked up from germline, CDR1 is MDHEN and CDR2 is SYDVKM. Trimming left V 3 bases short and J 2 bases short, with 11 bases between. CDR3 in DNA: TGTGCCAGCAGTTTGAAACAGGGAGGCAATCAGCCCCAGCATTTT. Translated, it gives CASSLKQGGNQPQHF. Based on the CDR3 plus reference TRBV28 and TRBJ1-5, the full variable domain is DVKVTQSSRYLVKRTGEKVFLECVQDMDHENMFWYRQDPGLGLRLIYFSYDVKMKEKGDIPEGYSVSREKKERFSLILESASTNQTSMYLCASSLKQGGNQPQHFGDGTRLSIL.

J is TRBJ2-2 and V is TRBV30; 8 bases line up with TRBD2. Germline V CDR1 and CDR2: GTSNPN, SVGIG (reference sequence). V lost 0 bases and J lost 8; bases outside the gene matches: 11. The CDR3 sequence is 16 residues long. The DNA of the CDR3 is TGTGCCTGGAGTGTGGTGGCGGGAGGCGGGGAAGGGGAGCTGTTTTTT. This encodes CAWSVVAGGGEGELFF.

The chain links TRBV5-8 to TRBJ1-5; tentative D call: TRBD1 (6 bases). Trimming took off 3 bases at V and 0 bases at J, with 22 bases between the two ends. The V gene's germline CDR1 is SGHTS and CDR2 YDEGEE. The CDR3 covers 19 residues. The CDR3 is CASSYGLQTGTISNQPQHF. CDR3 DNA sequence: TGTGCCAGCAGCTACGGGCTCCAGACAGGAACAATTAGCAATCAGCCCCAGCATTTT.

The chain is built from TRBV29-1 and TRBJ1-5; D ambiguous. The CDR3 has 12 amino acids. Germline V gene lookup returns CDR1 SQVTM and CDR2 ANQGSEA. V was trimmed by 7 bases and J by 0 bases, leaving 7 bases between them. The CDR3 nucleotides read TGCAGCGCACAATATAGCAATCAGCCCCAGCATTTT. Encoded protein: CSAQYSNQPQHF.

The V call is TRBV9, the J call TRBJ2-7; 8 bases agree with TRBD1. The V gene end was trimmed by 3 bases and the J gene end by 5 bases; junction bases not matched to a gene: 4. Germline assignment: CDR1 SGDLS and CDR2 YYNGEE. The CDR3 has 13 residues. CDR3 loop: CASSAGQGDEQYF. CDR3 DNA: TGTGCCAGCAGCGCCGGACAGGGCGACGAGCAGTACTTC.

The V call is TRBV7-9, the J call TRBJ2-1; 7 bases map to TRBD2. Germline CDR1 is SEHNR and CDR2 is FQNEAQ (reference sequence). This CDR3 is built from 16 residues. V was clipped by 4 bases and J by 10 bases; unmatched bases: 16. In nucleotides, the CDR3 is TGTGCCAGCAGCTCTTCGGGGCGGGAGCAACCATGGGAGCAGTTCTTC. The encoded protein is CASSSSGREQPWEQFF.

The genes are TRBV2 and TRBJ1-6; TRBD1 aligns across 7 bases. J lost 9 bases, V lost 7 bases, and 6 bases had no gene match. Germline values: CDR1 SNHLY, CDR2 FYNNEI. The CDR3 is made up of 13 amino acids. CDR3 protein: CASTDYRGSPLHF. The CDR3 DNA is TGTGCCAGCACCGATTACAGGGGTTCACCCCTCCACTTT.

V usage is TRBV4-3 and J usage is TRBJ1-2; 9 bases fit TRBD1. The CDR3 contains 15 residues. The V gene end was trimmed by 6 bases and the J gene end by 10 bases; junction bases not matched to a gene: 15. The germline V gene encodes CDR1 LGHNA and CDR2 YSLEER. The CDR3 spells CASSPGYRDRAVYTF. In nucleotides, the CDR3 is TGCGCCAGCAGTCCTGGCTACCGGGACAGGGCTGTCTACACCTTC.

The chain combines TRBV5-1 with TRBJ2-5, with 9 bases identical to TRBD2. Trimming at V came to 2 bases and at J to 5 bases, leaving 10 bases not matched to a gene. The germline V gene has CDR1 SGHRS and CDR2 YFSETQ. The CDR3 contains 16 residues. CDR3 in amino acids: CASSLMGGGAPETQYF. Written as DNA, the CDR3 is TGCGCCAGCAGCTTAATGGGCGGGGGGGCCCCGGAGACCCAGTACTTC. Full variable domain (missing parts from reference TRBV5-1 and TRBJ2-5): KAGVTQTPRYLIKTRGQQVTLSCSPISGHRSVSWYQQTPGQGLQFLFEYFSETQRNKGNFPGRFSGRQFSNSRSEMNVSTLELGDSALYLCASSLMGGGAPETQYFGPGTRLLVL.

This chain joins TRBV19 and TRBJ2-4; 8 bases map to TRBD2. This CDR3 comprises 20 residues. After removal of 2 bases from V and 0 bases from J, the junction contained 15 bases not matched to a gene. The germline gives CDR1 LNHDA, CDR2 SQIVND (reference sequence). CDR3 DNA: TGTGCCAGTAGTATAAACCCTCAGGGAGCGGGGGTCCTAGCCAAAAACATTCAGTACTTC. Translation: CASSINPQGAGVLAKNIQYF. The variable domain in full, with the rest retrieved from reference TRBV19 and TRBJ2-4, is DGGITQSPKYLFRKEGQNVTLSCEQNLNHDAMYWYRQDPGQGLRLIYYSQIVNDFQKGDIAEGYSVSREKKESFPLTVTSAQKNPTAFYLCASSINPQGAGVLAKNIQYFGAGTRLSVL.

The chain uses TRBV6-5 and TRBJ1-2, with TRBD1 matching over 8 bases. V shed 6 bases and J 2 bases; nucleotides not matched to a gene: 5. The germline CDR1 and CDR2 sequences are MNHEY and SVGAGI. This CDR3 is 14 amino acids long. The CDR3 region is CASSTGGTNYGYTF. As DNA, the CDR3 is TGTGCCAGCAGCACAGGGGGAACAAACTATGGCTACACCTTC.

This chain uses TRBV19 with TRBJ1-5; 8 bases fit TRBD1. The CDR3 contains 18 residues. Trimming cost V 5 bases and J 0 bases; bases outside gene matches: 12. In germline, CDR1 is LNHDA, CDR2 SQIVND (reference sequence). CDR3 protein: CASSLPGQVDLSNQPQHF. The CDR3 DNA reads as TGTGCCAGTAGTCTGCCGGGACAGGTGGACCTTAGCAATCAGCCCCAGCATTTT.

The chain employs TRBV7-2 and TRBJ1-4; maybe TRBD1 (6 bases). The CDR3 is made up of 13 amino acids. The V gene lost 5 bases and the J gene lost 5 bases, with 9 bases spanning the gap. Germline CDR1 SGHTA, CDR2 FQGNSA. CDR3 nucleotides: TGTGCCAGCAGCCGGGGACAAAATGAAAAACTGTTTTTT. It translates to CASSRGQNEKLFF.

This sequence joins TRBV5-1 and TRBJ2-7; tentatively, D is TRBD1 (6 bases). CDR1 and CDR2 from the germline V gene are SGHRS and YFSETQ. V lost 7 bases, J lost 3 bases, and 26 bases lay in between. CDR3 length: 17 amino acids. In nucleotides, the CDR3 is TGCGCCAGCCAAGAAGAGGGGAAAGGGGGTTTTGGCTACGAGCAGTACTTC. Translated, it gives CASQEEGKGGFGYEQYF.

The CDR3 protein is CASSLQGANTEAFF. The CDR3 nucleotides are TGTGCCAGTAGTCTACAGGGGGCGAACACTGAAGCTTTCTTT. V usage is TRBV19 and J usage is TRBJ1-1, with 9 bases lining up with TRBD1. The trim removed 5 bases at V and 1 base at J, leaving 2 bases unmatched. Germline CDR1 and CDR2: LNHDA and SQIVND (reference sequence). This CDR3 has 14 amino acids.

This clone was counted only a few times. The rearrangement uses TRBV5-6 and TRBJ2-7; TRBD2 might be the D (6 bases). V was cut by 2 bases and J by 7 bases, with 19 bases left in between. The CDR3 has 15 residues. Germline V lookup: CDR1 SGHDT, CDR2 YYEEEE. The chain's CDR3 is CASSFGPGTLLEQYF. DNA for the CDR3: TGTGCCAGCAGCTTTGGGCCAGGGACTTTACTAGAGCAGTACTTC.

The chain combines TRBV29-1 with TRBJ2-1, with TRBD2 matching over 10 bases. This CDR3 spans 15 amino acids. CDR1 SQVTM and CDR2 ANQGSEA come from the germline V gene. V shed 6 bases and J 5 bases; nucleotides not matched to a gene: 10. The CDR3: CSVHSSSGSDNEQFF. The CDR3 region has the DNA TGCAGCGTCCACAGCTCTAGCGGGAGTGACAATGAGCAGTTCTTC.

V usage is TRBV9 and J usage is TRBJ1-3; D gene unclear. In germline, CDR1 is SGDLS, CDR2 YYNGEE. The CDR3 spans 14 residues. V was trimmed by 0 bases and J by 4 bases, leaving 8 bases between them. The CDR3 sequence: CASSVGVSGNTIYF. The CDR3 DNA follows: TGTGCCAGCAGCGTAGGAGTTTCCGGAAACACCATATATTTT.

The chain recombines TRBV5-6 with TRBJ1-6; a weak D match, TRBD1 (5 bases). Germline lookup yields CDR1 SGHDT and CDR2 YYEEEE. This CDR3 comprises 17 residues. Trimming cost V 3 bases and J 7 bases, with 20 bases left between them. This CDR3 reads CASSWGGLGTVNSPLHF. The CDR3 bases are TGTGCCAGCAGCTGGGGGGGGTTAGGGACCGTGAATTCACCCCTCCACTTT.

The J gene is TRBJ1-5, the V gene TRBV7-2; maybe TRBD1 (6 bases). This CDR3 comprises 14 residues. Per the germline V gene, CDR1 is SGHTA and CDR2 is FQGNSA. The V and J ends lost 5 bases and 5 bases respectively, with 13 bases between them. CDR3 protein: CASSHTNRDQPQHF. Written as DNA, the CDR3 is TGTGCCAGCAGCCACACCAACAGGGATCAGCCCCAGCATTTT.

The gene calls are TRBV6-1 and TRBJ1-2; D is ambiguous. The CDR3 loop spans 16 amino acids. The ends were cut back, 0 bases at V and 2 bases at J, with 13 bases in the middle. Germline V lookup: CDR1 MNHNS, CDR2 SASEGT. The CDR3 DNA follows: TGTGCCAGCAGTGAAGCGAGGCCCCCTTTAAACTATGGCTACACCTTC. Its protein is CASSEARPPLNYGYTF.

The rearrangement uses TRBV19 and TRBJ2-7, with D perhaps matching TRBD1 (6 bases). Germline V gene lookup returns CDR1 LNHDA and CDR2 SQIVND (reference sequence). Trimming removed 5 bases from V and 3 bases from J, with 20 bases in between. This CDR3 spans 16 amino acids. The CDR3 bases are TGTGCCAGTAGTTCGATCCGGGACACAGACAACTACGAGCAGTACTTC. This sequence encodes CASSSIRDTDNYEQYF.

V is TRBV18 and J is TRBJ2-3; the match to TRBD1 covers 7 bases. J was trimmed by 7 bases and V by 6 bases; bases with no gene match: 16. The CDR3 runs 16 residues. Germline lookup yields CDR1 KGHSH and CDR2 LQKENI. CDR3 in DNA: TGTGCCAGCTCGCCCGGGACAGATAATATCGGGAATACGCAGTATTTT. Protein product: CASSPGTDNIGNTQYF. The full variable domain, its missing parts supplied by reference TRBV18 and TRBJ2-3, is NAGVMQNPRHLVRRRGQEARLRCSPMKGHSHVYWYRQLPEEGLKFMVYLQKENIIDESGMPKERFSAEFPKEGPSILRIQQVVRGDSAAYFCASSPGTDNIGNTQYFGPGTRLTVL.